The following is a TCR beta chain sequence with its context. Its target is not known. This specimen belongs to a study of shared clonotypes between healthy human individuals. The overall study: The study used three CD4 naive, three CD4 memory, two CD8 naive and one CD8 memory plate per donor.

Study-wide findings and caveats: Only blood samples were collected, and tissue repertoires likely differ. Relative to their counterparts shared across all four donors, non-shared clonotypes exhibited diminished generation probabilities.

CD4+ cells were split into CD45RA+ naive and CD45RA-negative memory subsets. The CDR3 runs to 13 residues. V lost 6 bases and J lost 7, with 16 bases in between. Germline-derived CDR1 and CDR2 are KGHSH and LQKENI. Generated by immunoSEQ multiplex PCR, the TCRdb table keeps only in-frame clones and is missing some. The sample has 2 million to 3 million clones, approximately 93% seen once; the top ten hold 0.36%. This clonotype originated in a man between 18 and 29 years old in good health. Some clones in this sample may be carry-over from other donors' samples. Sequenced: naive CD4+ T cells from PBMCs. Stated subset: CD45RA+ positively selected. The genes are TRBV18 and TRBJ2-7, with TRBD2 as a possible D gene (5 bases). In DNA form, the CDR3 reads TGTGCCAGCTCCATGGTCCCCACGGGGGAGCAGTACTTC. Amino acid sequence: CASSMVPTGEQYF.